A selection of T cell receptor beta chains follows, all from one sample in a study of T-cell reconstitution after alpha-beta-depleted transplantation in children. TCRdb ran MiXCR on the PCR reads and lists one entry per CDR3 protein. The sample has approximately 190,000 distinct CDR3 sequences; 5% to 6.5% are singletons. This specimen consisted of PBMCs, obtained before TCRalphabeta/CD19-depleted stem cell transplant. The receptors here all came from a girl under two years old with combined immunodeficiency, due to receive a stem cell transplant. The CDR3 runs from the conserved cysteine through the conserved F or W. The D gene is left open where the match is weak. Some rows mark clone size as missing; the rest say once, few, many or name a class of expanded clone.

v_gene: TRBV4-3
d_gene: NA
abundance: many
j_gene: TRBJ2-2
len: 15
CDR3nt: TGCGCCAGCAGCCATCCCGTCGGGGGACCCGGGGAGCTGTTTTTT
CDR3aa: CASSHPVGGPGELFF

v_gene: TRBV4-3
d_gene: NA
abundance: many
j_gene: TRBJ1-2
len: 14
CDR3nt: TGCGCCAGCAGCCAGGCAGCACAGTATTATGGCTACACCTTC
CDR3aa: CASSQAAQYYGYTF

v_gene: TRBV6-2/TRBV6-3
d_gene: NA
abundance: NA
j_gene: TRBJ2-7
len: 14
CDR3nt: TGTGCCAGCAGATCCTTTAGCGGTTACTACGAGCAGTACTTC
CDR3aa: CASRSFSGYYEQYF

v_gene: TRBV3-1
d_gene: TRBD2
abundance: NA
j_gene: TRBJ2-7
len: 15
CDR3nt: TGTGCCAGCAGCCCCCGGGGTAGCGGGTACTACGAGCAGTACTTC
CDR3aa: CASSPRGSGYYEQYF

v_gene: TRBV20-1
d_gene: TRBD2
abundance: many
j_gene: TRBJ2-7
len: 18
CDR3nt: TGCAGTGCTAGAGATTCTAGCGGGAGGCCCGAAATGTTCTACGAGCAGTACTTC
CDR3aa: CSARDSSGRPEMFYEQYF

v_gene: TRBV5-1
d_gene: TRBD1
abundance: many
j_gene: TRBJ2-7
len: 16
CDR3nt: TGCGCCAGCAGACGAACCCCGGTGAGGGGGCACTACGAGCAGTACTTC
CDR3aa: CASRRTPVRGHYEQYF

v_gene: TRBV5-8
d_gene: NA
abundance: many
j_gene: TRBJ2-7
len: 15
CDR3nt: TGTGCCAGCAGCTTGGGGGGGGCAGCGCTTTCCGAGCAGTACTTC
CDR3aa: CASSLGGAALSEQYF

v_gene: TRBV4-1
d_gene: NA
abundance: many
j_gene: TRBJ1-5
len: 14
CDR3nt: TGCGCCAGCAGCCAAGGTTTAAGTGTCCAGCCCCAGCATTTT
CDR3aa: CASSQGLSVQPQHF

v_gene: TRBV28
d_gene: TRBD1
abundance: many
j_gene: TRBJ2-4
len: 13
CDR3nt: TGTGCCAGCAGTTTGGGACAGGGGAACATTCAGTACTTC
CDR3aa: CASSLGQGNIQYF

v_gene: TRBV7-2
d_gene: NA
abundance: few
j_gene: TRBJ2-3
len: 14
CDR3nt: TGTGCCAGCAGCTTATCAGCTAGCACAGATACGCAGTATTTT
CDR3aa: CASSLSASTDTQYF

v_gene: TRBV18
d_gene: TRBD2
abundance: many
j_gene: TRBJ2-3
len: 17
CDR3nt: TGTGCCAGCTCACCCGCCGGAGCGGGGGGGCGAAGAAGTACGCAGTATTTT
CDR3aa: CASSPAGAGGRRSTQYF

v_gene: TRBV5-8
d_gene: NA
abundance: many
j_gene: TRBJ2-1
len: 16
CDR3nt: TGTGCCAGCAGCCCGGTGGGGGGCAAGTCCTACAATGAGCAGTTCTTC
CDR3aa: CASSPVGGKSYNEQFF

v_gene: TRBV7-3
d_gene: TRBD1
abundance: NA
j_gene: TRBJ1-2
len: 16
CDR3nt: TGTGCCAGCAGCTTAAGGGCAGGGGGCGATAACTATGGCTACACCTTC
CDR3aa: CASSLRAGGDNYGYTF

v_gene: TRBV6-2/TRBV6-3
d_gene: NA
abundance: many
j_gene: TRBJ2-3
len: 13
CDR3nt: TGTGCCAGCACCACGGACTTCACAGATACGCAGTATTTT
CDR3aa: CASTTDFTDTQYF

v_gene: TRBV27
d_gene: NA
abundance: NA
j_gene: TRBJ1-2
len: 16
CDR3nt: TGTGCCAGCCCTGCGATTGGACAGTCAGCTAACTATGGCTACACCTTC
CDR3aa: CASPAIGQSANYGYTF

v_gene: TRBV20-1
d_gene: TRBD2
abundance: many
j_gene: TRBJ2-1
len: 14
CDR3nt: TGCAGTGCCGGGACTAGCGGGATTTACAATGAGCAGTTCTTC
CDR3aa: CSAGTSGIYNEQFF

v_gene: TRBV4-3
d_gene: NA
abundance: few
j_gene: TRBJ2-3
len: 17
CDR3nt: TGCGCCAGCAGCCAAGACCGGGACCCGCAGTGGACAGATACGCAGTATTTT
CDR3aa: CASSQDRDPQWTDTQYF

v_gene: TRBV20-1
d_gene: TRBD1
abundance: many
j_gene: TRBJ1-1
len: 17
CDR3nt: TGCAGTGCTTTACTAGGACAGGGGCTAATGATGAACACTGAAGCTTTCTTT
CDR3aa: CSALLGQGLMMNTEAFF

v_gene: TRBV5-6
d_gene: TRBD2
abundance: NA
j_gene: TRBJ2-1
len: 16
CDR3nt: TGTGCCAGCAGCGCAATAGCGGGAGTTTCCTACAATGAGCAGTTCTTC
CDR3aa: CASSAIAGVSYNEQFF

v_gene: TRBV12-3/TRBV12-4
d_gene: NA
abundance: many
j_gene: TRBJ2-5
len: 14
CDR3nt: TGTGCCAGCAGTTTTAGCGGCCGTCAAGAGACCCAGTACTTC
CDR3aa: CASSFSGRQETQYF

v_gene: TRBV7-2
d_gene: TRBD1
abundance: many
j_gene: TRBJ1-4
len: 15
CDR3nt: TGTGCCAGCAGCTTACAGGGGGTGCTTAATGAAAAACTGTTTTTT
CDR3aa: CASSLQGVLNEKLFF

v_gene: TRBV21-1
d_gene: NA
abundance: many
j_gene: TRBJ2-1
len: 9
CDR3nt: TGTGCCAGCAGCAATGAGCAGTTCTTC
CDR3aa: CASSNEQFF

v_gene: TRBV5-4
d_gene: TRBD1
abundance: many
j_gene: TRBJ2-3
len: 15
CDR3nt: TGTGCCAGCAGACCTGGACAGGGGGAGGCAGATACGCAGTATTTT
CDR3aa: CASRPGQGEADTQYF

v_gene: TRBV7-2
d_gene: TRBD2
abundance: NA
j_gene: TRBJ2-1
len: 13
CDR3nt: TGTGCCAGCAGCTCGGGAGGGTTTGCTGAGCAGTTCTTC
CDR3aa: CASSSGGFAEQFF

v_gene: TRBV29-1
d_gene: TRBD1
abundance: many
j_gene: TRBJ2-3
len: 14
CDR3nt: TGCAGCGTGGACAGGGGAATTGGGACAGATACGCAGTATTTT
CDR3aa: CSVDRGIGTDTQYF

v_gene: TRBV28
d_gene: NA
abundance: many
j_gene: TRBJ1-1
len: 13
CDR3nt: TGTGCCAGCAGACCTTACCGTAGCCCTGAAGCTTTCTTT
CDR3aa: CASRPYRSPEAFF

v_gene: TRBV11-3
d_gene: NA
abundance: many
j_gene: TRBJ2-1
len: 14
CDR3nt: TGTGCCAGCAGTCCCGGGACTCTATACAATGAGCAGTTCTTC
CDR3aa: CASSPGTLYNEQFF

v_gene: TRBV20-1
d_gene: NA
abundance: many
j_gene: TRBJ1-2
len: 13
CDR3nt: TGCAGTGCTAGAGAAATAGACGGCTATGGCTACACCTTC
CDR3aa: CSAREIDGYGYTF